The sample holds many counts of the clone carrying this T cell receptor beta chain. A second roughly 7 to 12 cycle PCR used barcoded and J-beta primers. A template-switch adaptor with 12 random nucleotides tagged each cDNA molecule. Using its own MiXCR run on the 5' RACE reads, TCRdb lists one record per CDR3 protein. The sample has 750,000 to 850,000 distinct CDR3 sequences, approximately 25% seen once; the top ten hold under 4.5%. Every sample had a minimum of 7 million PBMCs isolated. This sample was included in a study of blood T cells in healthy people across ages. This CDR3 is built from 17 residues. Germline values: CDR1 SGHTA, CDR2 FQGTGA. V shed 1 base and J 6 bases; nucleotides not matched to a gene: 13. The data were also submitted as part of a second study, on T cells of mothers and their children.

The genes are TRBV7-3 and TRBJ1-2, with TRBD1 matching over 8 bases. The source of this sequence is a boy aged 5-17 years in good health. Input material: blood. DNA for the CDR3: TGTGCCAGCAGCTTAAACCCCCTCCAGACAGGGGTCCATGGCTACACCTTC. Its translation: CASSLNPLQTGVHGYTF.